This T cell receptor (beta chain) was captured in a study of CD8 T cells in Susac syndrome. Trimming stripped 0 bases from V and 9 bases from J, with 2 bases between. Germline V lookup: CDR1 DFQATT, CDR2 SNEGSKA (reference sequence). The CDR3 sequence is 9 residues long. While serving as controls, healthy donors were matched for age and sex. RNA in amounts of about 0.45 to 1 ug was reverse transcribed with random hexamers. TCRdb used MiXCR to reprocess the immunoSEQ multiplex PCR reads, holding one entry per CDR3 protein. Of fewer than 200,000 distinct CDR3 sequences in the sample, around 96% were seen once.

This chain links TRBV20-1 with TRBJ1-1, with no clear D. The sample consisted of CD4+ T cells from PBMCs. This sequence originates from a human donor in good health. The CDR3 reads CSARDQAFF. The CDR3 nucleotides are TGCAGTGCTAGAGATCAAGCTTTCTTT.